This TCR beta chain was recovered during a study of T-cell reconstitution after alpha-beta-depleted transplantation in children (TCRdb year 2016). In the study overall: T-cell immune reconstitution after TCRalphabeta/CD19-depleted allogeneic hematopoietic cell transplantation in children was quantitatively tracked in the study by means of TCR repertoire profiling.

The sample's treatment or condition, from its label and the paper: allogeneic hematopoietic cell transplantation with graft depleted of TCRalphabeta T cells and CD19 B cells. The transplant recipients were children given TCRalphabeta/CD19-depleted allogeneic hematopoietic cell grafts. Here is what the overall study found, with its caveats: Over subsequent months, a decline in hyperexpanded clone frequencies was noted, and after one year, T-cell counts and TCRbeta diversity were mostly ascribed to newly produced T cells. In some patients, the high TCRbeta diversity seen at day 60 was put down to recipient T cells and intrathymic progenitors that had survived conditioning. About two months after transplant, the apparently early recovery of alphabetaT-cell counts reportedly depended on just several hundred clones that had expanded rapidly and came from non-depleted graft cells.

A few counts support this clonotype. Its antigen remains undetermined. Base qualities are not at hand, and no much larger clone is one base apart. To prepare the library, PCR was applied. The listed sequencing device is Illumina HiSeq 2500. TCR library preparation used molecular barcoding, with unique molecular identifiers applied to normalize quantification of the TCRbeta repertoire. The public reads were reanalyzed by TCRdb: fastp trimming at Q25, MiXCR alignment, in-frame beta chains only. Entries are consolidated by CDR3 protein sequence, retaining the most common genes and DNA. The sample table holds about 290,000 distinct CDR3 sequences, of which around a tenth were seen once. The top ten clonotypes cover just under 7.5% of the sample. Sequencing was performed on PBMCs, taken before TCRalphabeta/CD19-depleted stem cell transplant. This clonotype was obtained from a boy less than two years old with acute myeloid leukemia, due to receive a stem cell transplant.

The encoded CDR3 is CASSFGAGVYEQYF. DNA sequence: TGCGCCAGCAGCTTTGGGGCAGGGGTCTACGAGCAGTACTTC. This chain joins TRBV5-1 to TRBJ2-7; TRBD1 is a weak D gene call, 6 bases matching. The V and J ends are trimmed by 2 bases and 3 bases, leaving 12 bases between them. From the germline V gene, CDR1 is SGHRS and CDR2 is YFSETQ. The CDR3 holds 14 amino acids from the cysteine to the phenylalanine. Only the CDR3 DNA stays, 42 bases, in frame from base 1. With the portions outside the CDR3 filled from the reference TRBV5-1 and TRBJ2-7 genes, the complete variable region becomes KAGVTQTPRYLIKTRGQQVTLSCSPISGHRSVSWYQQTPGQGLQFLFEYFSETQRNKGNFPGRFSGRQFSNSRSEMNVSTLELGDSALYLCASSFGAGVYEQYFGPGTRLTVT.